The 4 T cell receptor beta chains presented below share a single source sample, sequenced in a study of spatial heterogeneity in lung cancer. Sample time point: sample taken at primary tumor resection. TCRdb reprocessed the 5' RACE reads with MiXCR, giving one entry per CDR3 protein. The sample holds 30,000 to 45,000 distinct CDR3 sequences, around 3.3% seen once. Sequenced material: normal lung tissue next to the tumor, taken at surgery. The receptors stem from a male donor with early-stage non-small cell lung cancer.

This clonotype was counted at least ten times. V is TRBV29-1 and J is TRBJ1-1, with 7 bases identical to TRBD1. Trimming took 1 base from V and 10 from J; bases not matched to a gene: 6. The CDR3 consists of 12 residues. Germline lookup yields CDR1 SQVTM and CDR2 ANQGSEA. The CDR3 spells CSVEGRGGRAFF. In DNA form, the CDR3 reads TGCAGCGTTGAAGGGAGAGGGGGCAGAGCTTTCTTT.

The chain has TRBV7-9 and TRBJ2-5; D is ambiguous. Trimming left V 1 base short and J 5 bases short, with 8 bases between. The CDR3 extends over 13 amino acids. The germline V gene encodes CDR1 SEHNR and CDR2 FQNEAQ (reference sequence). CDR3 sequence reads: CASSLVGIETQYF. The CDR3 nucleotides are TGTGCCAGCAGCTTAGTTGGAATCGAGACCCAGTACTTC.

This clonotype was picked up many times. This rearrangement joins TRBV20-1 to TRBJ2-7; 11 positions agree with TRBD1. The germline gives CDR1 DFQATT, CDR2 SNEGSKA (reference sequence). The CDR3 loop spans 12 amino acids. J gave up 3 bases and V 7 bases, and 2 bases lay outside the gene matches. This chain's CDR3 is CSGGQGVYEQYF. For the CDR3, the DNA is TGCAGTGGGGGACAGGGGGTCTACGAGCAGTACTTC.

This clonotype showed up many times. V gene TRBV7-3 combines with J gene TRBJ2-2; 7 positions match TRBD2. The germline gives CDR1 SGHTA, CDR2 FQGTGA. J gave up 2 bases and V 5 bases, and 8 bases lay outside the gene matches. This CDR3 is built from 16 residues. Here the CDR3 DNA reads TGTGCCAGCAGCCCGAACGGGGGGTCCAACACCGGGGAGCTGTTTTTT. This encodes CASSPNGGSNTGELFF.